This T cell receptor beta chain stems from a study of T cells in women clearing cervical HPV infection. Study-wide background: Cases' blood sampling followed lesion detection by median approximately 150 days (90 to 200). HLA type stays a possible confounder, typing being limited.

With respect to this clone: The DNA ends 3 residues before the CDR3 does, and the rest of the CDR3 is filled in from the germline J gene.

Trimming shortened V by 8 bases and J by 4 bases, and 18 bases separated the two germline ends. There are 15 residues in the CDR3. Germline values: CDR1 KGHSH, CDR2 LQKENI. TCRdb's table, derived via immunoSEQ multiplex PCR, lists solely in-frame clones and lacks some. In all, the sample yields fewer than 40,000 clones. The receptor's source is a woman aged 18 to 75 with a cervical HPV16 infection that either progressed to CIN3+ or cleared (not recorded which). Sequencing used blood buffy coat. The chain combines TRBV18 with TRBJ1-3; D not certain. Incomplete CDR3 DNA: TGTGCCAGCCACATCACTCGGGGTACAGGAAACACC. Protein sequence: CASHITRGTGNT. The entire CDR3 reads CASHITRGTGNTIYF.